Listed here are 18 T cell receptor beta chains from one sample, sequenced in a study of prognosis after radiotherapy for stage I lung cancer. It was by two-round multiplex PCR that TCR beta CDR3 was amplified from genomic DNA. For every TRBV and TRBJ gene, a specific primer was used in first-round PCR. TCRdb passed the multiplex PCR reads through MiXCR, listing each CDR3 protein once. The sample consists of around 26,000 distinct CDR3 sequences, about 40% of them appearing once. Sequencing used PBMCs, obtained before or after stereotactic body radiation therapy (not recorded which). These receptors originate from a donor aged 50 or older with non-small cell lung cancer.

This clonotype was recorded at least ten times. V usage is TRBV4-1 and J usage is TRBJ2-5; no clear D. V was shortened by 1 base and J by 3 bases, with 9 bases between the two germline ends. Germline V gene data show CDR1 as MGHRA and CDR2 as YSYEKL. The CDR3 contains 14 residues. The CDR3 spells CASSQGVSEETQYF. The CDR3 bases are TGCGCCAGCAGCCAAGGGGTGTCAGAAGAGACCCAGTACTTC.

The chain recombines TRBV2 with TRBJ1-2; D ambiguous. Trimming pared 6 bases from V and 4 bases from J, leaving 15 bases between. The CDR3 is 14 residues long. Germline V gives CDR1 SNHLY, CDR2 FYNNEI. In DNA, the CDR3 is TGTGCCAGCAGCCAGGCGAGGGAGAGCTATGGCTACACCTTC. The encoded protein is CASSQARESYGYTF.

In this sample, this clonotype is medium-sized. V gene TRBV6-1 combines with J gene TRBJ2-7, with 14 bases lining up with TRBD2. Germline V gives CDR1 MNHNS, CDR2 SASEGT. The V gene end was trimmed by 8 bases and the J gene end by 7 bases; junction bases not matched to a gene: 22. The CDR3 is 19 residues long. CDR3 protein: CASSNRGTGTSGRNREQYF. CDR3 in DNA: TGTGCCAGCTCGAACCGGGGGACCGGGACTAGCGGGAGAAATAGGGAGCAGTACTTC.

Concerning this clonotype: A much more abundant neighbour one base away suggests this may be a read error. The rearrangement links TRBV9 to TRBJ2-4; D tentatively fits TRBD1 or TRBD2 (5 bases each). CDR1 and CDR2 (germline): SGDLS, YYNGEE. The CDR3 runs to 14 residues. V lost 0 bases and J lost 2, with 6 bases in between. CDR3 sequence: CASSVGGSKNIQYF. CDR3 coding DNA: TGTGCCAGCAGCGTAGGGGGGTCCAAAAACATTCAGTACTTC.

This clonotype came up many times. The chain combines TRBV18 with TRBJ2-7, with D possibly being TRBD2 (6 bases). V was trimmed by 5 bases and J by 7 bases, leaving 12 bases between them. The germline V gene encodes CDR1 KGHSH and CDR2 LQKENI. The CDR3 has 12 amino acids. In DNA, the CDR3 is TGTGCCAGCTCAAACACGGGGGAAGAGCAGTACTTC. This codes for CASSNTGEEQYF.

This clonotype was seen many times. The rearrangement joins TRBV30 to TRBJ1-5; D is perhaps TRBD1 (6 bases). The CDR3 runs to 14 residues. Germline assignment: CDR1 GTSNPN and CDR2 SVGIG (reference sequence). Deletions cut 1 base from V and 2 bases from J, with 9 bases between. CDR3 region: CAWSDGQRNQPQHF. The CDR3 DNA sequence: TGTGCCTGGAGTGATGGACAGCGCAATCAGCCCCAGCATTTT.

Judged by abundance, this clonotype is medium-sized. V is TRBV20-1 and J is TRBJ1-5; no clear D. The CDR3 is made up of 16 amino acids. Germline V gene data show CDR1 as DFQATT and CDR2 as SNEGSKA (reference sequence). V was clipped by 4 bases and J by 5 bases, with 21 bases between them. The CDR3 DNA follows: TGCAGTGCTAACGAGAGGTCATCTTCATGGGATCAGCCCCAGCATTTT. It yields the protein CSANERSSSWDQPQHF.

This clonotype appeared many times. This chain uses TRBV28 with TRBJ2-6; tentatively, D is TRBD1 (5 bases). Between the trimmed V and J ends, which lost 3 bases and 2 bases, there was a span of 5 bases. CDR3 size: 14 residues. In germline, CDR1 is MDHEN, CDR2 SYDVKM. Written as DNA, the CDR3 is TGTGCCAGCAGTTTCAGGGCTGGGGCCAACGTCCTGACTTTC. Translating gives CASSFRAGANVLTF.

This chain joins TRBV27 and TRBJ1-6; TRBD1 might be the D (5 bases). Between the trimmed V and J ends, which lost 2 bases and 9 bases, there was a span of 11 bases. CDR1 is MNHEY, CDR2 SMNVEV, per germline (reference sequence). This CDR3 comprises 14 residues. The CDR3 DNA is TGTGCCAGCAGTTTAGCCCACGGGGGTTCACCCCTCCACTTT. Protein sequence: CASSLAHGGSPLHF.

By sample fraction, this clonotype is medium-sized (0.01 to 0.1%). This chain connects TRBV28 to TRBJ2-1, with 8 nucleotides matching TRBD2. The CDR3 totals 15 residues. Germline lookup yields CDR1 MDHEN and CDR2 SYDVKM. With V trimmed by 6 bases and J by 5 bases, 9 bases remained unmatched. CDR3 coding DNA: TGTGCCAGCAGGCCGCCGGGGGGGCCCCACAATGAGCAGTTCTTC. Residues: CASRPPGGPHNEQFF.

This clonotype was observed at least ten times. CDR3 residues: CSVVSVGTGSPEQYF. The CDR3 nucleotides read TGCAGCGTTGTCAGTGTTGGGACAGGTTCCCCCGAGCAGTACTTC. V usage is TRBV29-1 and J usage is TRBJ2-7, with 8 positions matching TRBD1. This CDR3 has 15 amino acids. Germline CDR1 SQVTM, CDR2 ANQGSEA. V trimming: 4 bases; J trimming: 6 bases; junction bases outside the gene matches: 14.

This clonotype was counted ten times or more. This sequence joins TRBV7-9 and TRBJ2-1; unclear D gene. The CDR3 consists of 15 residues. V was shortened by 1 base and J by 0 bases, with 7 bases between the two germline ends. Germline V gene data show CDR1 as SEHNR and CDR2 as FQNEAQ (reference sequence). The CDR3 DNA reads TGTGCCAGCAGCTTAGTACGGAGCTCCTACAATGAGCAGTTCTTC. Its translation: CASSLVRSSYNEQFF. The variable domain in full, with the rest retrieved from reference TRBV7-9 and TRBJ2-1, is DTGVSQNPRHKITKRGQNVTFRCDPISEHNRLYWYRQTLGQGPEFLTYFQNEAQLEKSRLLSDRFSAERPKGSFSTLEIQRTEQGDSAMYLCASSLVRSSYNEQFFGPGTRLTVL.

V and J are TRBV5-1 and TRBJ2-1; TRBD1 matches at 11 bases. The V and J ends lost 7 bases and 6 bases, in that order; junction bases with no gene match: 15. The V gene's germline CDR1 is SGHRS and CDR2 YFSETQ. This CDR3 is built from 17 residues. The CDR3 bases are TGCGCCAGCTGCTCAAGCACCGGACAGGGGGCCGTCAATGAGCAGTTCTTC. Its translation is CASCSSTGQGAVNEQFF.

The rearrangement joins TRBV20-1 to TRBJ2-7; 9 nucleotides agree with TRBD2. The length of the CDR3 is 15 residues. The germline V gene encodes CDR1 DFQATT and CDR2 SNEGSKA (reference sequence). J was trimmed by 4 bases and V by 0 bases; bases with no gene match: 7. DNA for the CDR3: TGCAGTGCTAGAGATCGTGCGGGGGGGAGGTACGAGCAGTACTTC. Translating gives CSARDRAGGRYEQYF.

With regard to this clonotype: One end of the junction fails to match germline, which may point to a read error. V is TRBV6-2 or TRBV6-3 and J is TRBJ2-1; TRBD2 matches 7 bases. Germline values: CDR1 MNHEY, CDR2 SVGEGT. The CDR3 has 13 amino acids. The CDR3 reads CVSRGELGNEQFF. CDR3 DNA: TGTGTCAGCCGGGGGGAGTTGGGGAATGAGCAGTTCTTC.

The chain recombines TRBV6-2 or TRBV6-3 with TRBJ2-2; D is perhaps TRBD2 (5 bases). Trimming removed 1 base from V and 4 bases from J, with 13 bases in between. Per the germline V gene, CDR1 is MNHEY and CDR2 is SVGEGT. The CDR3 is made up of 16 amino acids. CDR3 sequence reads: CASSYWCWRATGELFF. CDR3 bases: TGTGCCAGCAGTTACTGGTGTTGGCGGGCCACCGGGGAGCTGTTTTTT.

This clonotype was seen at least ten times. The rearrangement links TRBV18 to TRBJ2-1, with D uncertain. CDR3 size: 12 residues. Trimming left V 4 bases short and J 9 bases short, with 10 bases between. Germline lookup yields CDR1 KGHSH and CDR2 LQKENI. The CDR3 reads CASSRDRFEQFF. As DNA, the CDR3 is TGTGCCAGCTCACGAGATCGCTTTGAGCAGTTCTTC. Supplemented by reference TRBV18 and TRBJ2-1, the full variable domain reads NAGVMQNPRHLVRRRGQEARLRCSPMKGHSHVYWYRQLPEEGLKFMVYLQKENIIDESGMPKERFSAEFPKEGPSILRIQQVVRGDSAAYFCASSRDRFEQFFGPGTRLTVL.

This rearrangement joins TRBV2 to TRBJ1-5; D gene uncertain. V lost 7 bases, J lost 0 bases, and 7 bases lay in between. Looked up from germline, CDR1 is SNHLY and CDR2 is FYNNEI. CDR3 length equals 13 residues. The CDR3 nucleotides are TGTGCCAGCAAAACGGATAGCAATCAGCCCCAGCATTTT. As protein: CASKTDSNQPQHF.